This T cell receptor (beta chain) was sequenced during a study of T cell responses to AZD1222 COVID-19 vaccine. Study details: The study pooled second doses at about 4 or about 12 weeks. Overall study results and limits: With two AZD1222 doses given, Spike-specific TCR breadth and depth both rose.

V gave up 6 bases and J gave up 5 bases; unmatched junction bases: 8. There are 14 residues in the CDR3. In germline, CDR1 is SGDLS, CDR2 YYNGEE. Produced via immunoSEQ multiplex PCR; TCRdb's table is partial and in-frame only. The repertoire holds about 150,000 clones, with around nine tenths as singletons. Concerning this clone itself: Its matching antigen is unknown.

The TCR originated in an adult in good health. This specimen was peripheral blood, taken on day 0 of AZD1222 vaccination. The V and J genes are TRBV9 and TRBJ1-1; 9 positions match TRBD1. CDR3 sequence: CASTMGTGPTEAFF. As DNA, the CDR3 is TGTGCCAGCACCATGGGGACAGGGCCGACTGAAGCTTTCTTT. Supplemented by reference TRBV9 and TRBJ1-1, the full variable domain reads DSGVTQTPKHLITATGQRVTLRCSPRSGDLSVYWYQQSLDQGLQFLIQYYNGEERAKGNILERFSAQQFPDLHSELNLSSLELGDSALYFCASTMGTGPTEAFFGQGTRLTVV.